This TCR beta chain derives from a study of shared clonotypes between healthy human individuals. Cells designated naive CD8 were CD45RO-negative and were positively selected for CCR7, with terminally differentiated effector memory CD45RA+ cells excluded. General study findings and limits: Naive CD4 clonotype sharing across a few donors was approximately 5%. The four-donor shared clonotypes exceeded non-shared clonotypes in generation probability, with non-shared ones scoring lower.

Details on this clone: Antigen specificity is unknown.

TCRdb's copy holds only in-frame clones and misses some; the assay was immunoSEQ multiplex PCR. The sample records 630,000 or so clones, about 98% being singletons. The ends were cut back, 4 bases at V and 5 bases at J, with 8 bases in the middle. Germline assignment: CDR1 MDHEN and CDR2 SYDVKM. The CDR3 is 12 residues long. The clonotype comes from a man in his thirties or forties in good health. The sample was naive CD8+ T cells sorted from blood. V is TRBV28 and J is TRBJ2-5; D unresolved. In DNA, the CDR3 is TGTGCCAGCAGTTCAAGTGGTGAGACCCAGTACTTC. Its protein is CASSSSGETQYF.